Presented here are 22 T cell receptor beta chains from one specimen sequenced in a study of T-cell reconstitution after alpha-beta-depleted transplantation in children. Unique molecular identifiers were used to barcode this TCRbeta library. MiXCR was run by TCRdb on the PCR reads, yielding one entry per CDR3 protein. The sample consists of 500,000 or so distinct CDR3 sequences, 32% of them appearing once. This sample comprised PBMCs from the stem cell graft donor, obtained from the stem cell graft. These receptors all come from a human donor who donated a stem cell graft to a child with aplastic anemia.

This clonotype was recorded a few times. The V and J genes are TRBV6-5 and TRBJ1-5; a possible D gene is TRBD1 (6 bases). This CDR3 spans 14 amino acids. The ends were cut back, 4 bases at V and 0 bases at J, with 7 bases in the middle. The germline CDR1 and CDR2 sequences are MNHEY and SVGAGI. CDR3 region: CASSLDSSNQPQHF. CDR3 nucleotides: TGTGCCAGCAGTTTGGACAGTAGCAATCAGCCCCAGCATTTT.

The CDR3 sequence is CASRVYGRENEQFF. The CDR3 region has the DNA TGTGCCAGCAGGGTCTACGGGCGGGAGAATGAGCAGTTCTTC. The chain has TRBV7-2 and TRBJ2-1, with 7 bases aligning to TRBD2. V dropped 6 bases and J dropped 7; count of bases not matched to a gene: 9. CDR1 and CDR2 (germline): SGHTA, FQGNSA. This CDR3 is 14 amino acids long.

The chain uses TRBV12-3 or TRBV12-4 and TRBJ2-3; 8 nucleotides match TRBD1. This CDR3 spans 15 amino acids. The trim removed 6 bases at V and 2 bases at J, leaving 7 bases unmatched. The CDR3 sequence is CASRPNRGVTDTQYF. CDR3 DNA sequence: TGTGCCAGCAGGCCAAACAGGGGGGTCACAGATACGCAGTATTTT.

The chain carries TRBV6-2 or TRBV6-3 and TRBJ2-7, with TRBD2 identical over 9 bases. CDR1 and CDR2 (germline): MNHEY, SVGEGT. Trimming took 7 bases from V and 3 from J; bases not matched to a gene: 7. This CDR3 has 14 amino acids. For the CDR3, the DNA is TGTGCCAGCAACCTAGCGGGACCCGGCTACGAGCAGTACTTC. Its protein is CASNLAGPGYEQYF.

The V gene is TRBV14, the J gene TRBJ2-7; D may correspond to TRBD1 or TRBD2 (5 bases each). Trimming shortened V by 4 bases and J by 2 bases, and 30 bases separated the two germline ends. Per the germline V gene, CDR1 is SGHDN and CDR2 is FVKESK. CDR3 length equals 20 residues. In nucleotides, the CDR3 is TGTGCCAGCAGCCCTGCCGGGGCTGACTATATTCAGATGGCCCCCTACGAGCAGTACGTC. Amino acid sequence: CASSPAGADYIQMAPYEQYV.

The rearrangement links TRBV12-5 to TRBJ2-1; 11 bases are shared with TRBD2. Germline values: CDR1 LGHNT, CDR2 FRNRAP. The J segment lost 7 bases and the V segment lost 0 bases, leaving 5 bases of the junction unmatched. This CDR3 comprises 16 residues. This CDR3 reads CASGLVLAGDGNEQFF. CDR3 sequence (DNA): TGTGCTAGTGGTTTGGTACTAGCGGGAGATGGAAATGAGCAGTTCTTC.

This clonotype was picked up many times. CDR3 DNA: TGTGCCAGCAGCTTGCCTCGGGGAGGGGTAGATACGCAGTATTTT. It codes for CASSLPRGGVDTQYF. The V and J genes are TRBV7-2 and TRBJ2-3; 7 bases align to TRBD2. CDR1 and CDR2 (germline): SGHTA, FQGNSA. This CDR3 region has 15 residues. Losses at the gene ends were 3 bases for V and 5 bases for J; bases not matched to a gene: 8.

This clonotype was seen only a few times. The CDR3 here is CASGRTYNEQFF. Written as DNA, the CDR3 is TGTGCCAGCGGTCGGACCTACAATGAGCAGTTCTTC. The chain combines TRBV7-6 with TRBJ2-1; D is unresolved. Germline lookup yields CDR1 SGHVS and CDR2 FNYEAQ. The CDR3 loop spans 12 amino acids. V gave up 8 bases and J gave up 2 bases, with 7 bases separating them.

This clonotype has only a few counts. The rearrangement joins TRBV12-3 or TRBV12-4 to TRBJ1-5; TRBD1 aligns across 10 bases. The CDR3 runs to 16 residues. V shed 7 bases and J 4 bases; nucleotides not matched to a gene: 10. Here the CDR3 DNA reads TGTGCCAGCACCTTGGCTGGGACAGGGGAGAATCAGCCCCAGCATTTT. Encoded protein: CASTLAGTGENQPQHF.

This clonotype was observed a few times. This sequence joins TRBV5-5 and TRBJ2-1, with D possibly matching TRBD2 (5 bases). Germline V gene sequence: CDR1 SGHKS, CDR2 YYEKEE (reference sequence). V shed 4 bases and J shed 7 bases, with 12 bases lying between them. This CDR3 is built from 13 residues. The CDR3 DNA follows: TGTGCCAGCAGCCCGACCCCGGGGAATGAGCAGTTCTTC. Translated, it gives CASSPTPGNEQFF.

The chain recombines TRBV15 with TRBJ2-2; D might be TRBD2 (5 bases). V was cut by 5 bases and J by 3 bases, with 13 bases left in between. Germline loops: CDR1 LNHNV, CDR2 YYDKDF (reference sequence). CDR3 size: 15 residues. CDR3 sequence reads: CATSQYSGDTGELFF. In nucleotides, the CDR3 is TGTGCCACCAGCCAATATTCCGGGGACACCGGGGAGCTGTTTTTT.

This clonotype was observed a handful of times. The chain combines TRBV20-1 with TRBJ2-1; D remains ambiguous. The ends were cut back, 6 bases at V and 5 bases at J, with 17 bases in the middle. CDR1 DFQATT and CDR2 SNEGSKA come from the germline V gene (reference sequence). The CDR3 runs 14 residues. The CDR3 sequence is CSAAKGSIHNEQFF. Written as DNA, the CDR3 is TGCAGTGCCGCGAAGGGAAGTATACACAATGAGCAGTTCTTC.

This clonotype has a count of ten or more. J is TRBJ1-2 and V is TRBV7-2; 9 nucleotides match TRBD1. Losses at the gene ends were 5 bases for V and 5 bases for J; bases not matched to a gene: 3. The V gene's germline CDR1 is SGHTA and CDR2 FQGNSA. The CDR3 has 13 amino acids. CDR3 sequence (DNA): TGTGCCAGCAGCCCAGACAGGGGGTATGGCTACACCTTC. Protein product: CASSPDRGYGYTF.

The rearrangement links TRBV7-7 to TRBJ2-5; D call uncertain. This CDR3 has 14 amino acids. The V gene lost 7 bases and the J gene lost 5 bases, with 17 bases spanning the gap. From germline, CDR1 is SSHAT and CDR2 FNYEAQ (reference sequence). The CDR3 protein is CASTPAGPGETQYF. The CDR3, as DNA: TGTGCCAGCACCCCAGCTGGTCCCGGGGAGACCCAGTACTTC.

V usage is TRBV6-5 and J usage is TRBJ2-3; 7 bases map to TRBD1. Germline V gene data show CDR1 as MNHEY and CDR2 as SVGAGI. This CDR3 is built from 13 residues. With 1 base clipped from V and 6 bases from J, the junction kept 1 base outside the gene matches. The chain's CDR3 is CASSYFRGDTQYF. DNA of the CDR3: TGTGCCAGCAGTTACTTCAGGGGGGATACGCAGTATTTT.

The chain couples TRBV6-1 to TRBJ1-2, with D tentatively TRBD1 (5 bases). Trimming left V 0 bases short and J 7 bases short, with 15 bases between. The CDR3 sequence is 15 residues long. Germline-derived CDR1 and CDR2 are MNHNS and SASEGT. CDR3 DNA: TGTGCCAGCAGTGAAGCGGGGGTGGCGGCTGGTGGCTACACCTTC. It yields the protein CASSEAGVAAGGYTF.

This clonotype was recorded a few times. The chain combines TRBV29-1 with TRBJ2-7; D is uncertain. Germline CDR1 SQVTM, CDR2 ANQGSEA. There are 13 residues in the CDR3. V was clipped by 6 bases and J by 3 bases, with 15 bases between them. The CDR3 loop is CSVRSDNSYEQYV. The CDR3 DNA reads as TGCAGCGTCAGAAGCGACAACAGCTACGAGCAGTACGTC.

The DNA for the CDR3 is TGCGGCGTGGCAGGGAGGGAGTACGAGCAGTACGTC. The encoded protein is CGVAGREYEQYV. The chain is built from TRBV29-1 and TRBJ2-7; TRBD2 agrees at 7 bases. The CDR3 has 12 amino acids. Germline V gene lookup returns CDR1 SQVTM and CDR2 ANQGSEA.

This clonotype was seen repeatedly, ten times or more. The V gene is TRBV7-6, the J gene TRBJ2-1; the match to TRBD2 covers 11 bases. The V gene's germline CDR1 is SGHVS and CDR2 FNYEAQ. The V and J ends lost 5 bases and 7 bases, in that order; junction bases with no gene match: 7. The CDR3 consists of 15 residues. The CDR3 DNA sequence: TGTGCCAGCAGCCCTACTAGCGGGAGTGGAAATGAGCAGTTCTTC. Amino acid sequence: CASSPTSGSGNEQFF.

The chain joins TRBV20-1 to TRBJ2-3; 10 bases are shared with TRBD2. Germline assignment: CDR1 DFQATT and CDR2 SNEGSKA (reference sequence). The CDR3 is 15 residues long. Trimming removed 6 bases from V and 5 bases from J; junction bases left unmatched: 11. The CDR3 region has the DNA TGCAGTGCGAATAGACTAGCGGGTGGGGAAGATACGCAGTATTTT. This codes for CSANRLAGGEDTQYF.

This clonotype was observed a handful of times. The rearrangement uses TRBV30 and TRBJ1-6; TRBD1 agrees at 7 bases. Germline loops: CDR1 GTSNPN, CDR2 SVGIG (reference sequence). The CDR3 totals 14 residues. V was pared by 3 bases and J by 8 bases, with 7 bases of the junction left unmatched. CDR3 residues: CAWRQTGRDSPLHF. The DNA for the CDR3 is TGTGCCTGGAGACAGACAGGGAGGGATTCACCCCTCCACTTT.

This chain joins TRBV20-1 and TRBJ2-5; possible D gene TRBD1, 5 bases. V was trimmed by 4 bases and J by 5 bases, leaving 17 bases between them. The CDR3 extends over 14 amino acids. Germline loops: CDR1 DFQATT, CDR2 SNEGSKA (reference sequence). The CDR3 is CSATAQGVSETQYF. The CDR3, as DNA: TGCAGTGCTACCGCTCAGGGTGTAAGCGAGACCCAGTACTTC.